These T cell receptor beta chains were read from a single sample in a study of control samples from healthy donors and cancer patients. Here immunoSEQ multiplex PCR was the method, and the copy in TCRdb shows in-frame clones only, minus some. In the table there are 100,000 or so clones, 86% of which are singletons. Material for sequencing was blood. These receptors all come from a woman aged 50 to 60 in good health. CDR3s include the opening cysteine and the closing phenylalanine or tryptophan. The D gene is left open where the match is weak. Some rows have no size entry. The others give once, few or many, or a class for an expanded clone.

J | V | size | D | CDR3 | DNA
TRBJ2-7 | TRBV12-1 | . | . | CASSSPGLASNEQYF | TGTGCCAGCAGCTCCCCGGGACTAGCAAGCAACGAGCAGTACTTC
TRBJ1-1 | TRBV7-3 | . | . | CASSPTGTLNVNTEAFF | TGTGCCAGCAGTCCTACAGGGACCCTAAATGTGAACACTGAAGCTTTCTTT
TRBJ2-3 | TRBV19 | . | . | CASTDRDTDTQYF | TGTGCCAGTACCGACAGAGACACAGATACGCAGTATTTT
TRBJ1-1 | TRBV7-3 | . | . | CASSPRGNTEAFF | TGTGCCAGCAGCCCAAGGGGGAACACTGAAGCTTTCTTT
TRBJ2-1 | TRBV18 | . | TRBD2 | CASSSSGRGNEQFF | TGTGCCAGCTCATCCAGCGGGAGGGGCAATGAGCAGTTCTTC
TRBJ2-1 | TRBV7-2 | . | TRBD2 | CASSFGSGGLISYNEQFF | TGTGCCAGCAGCTTTGGTAGCGGGGGGCTTATATCCTACAATGAGCAGTTCTTC
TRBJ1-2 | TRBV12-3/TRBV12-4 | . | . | CASSLWQDGYTF | TGTGCCAGCAGTTTGTGGCAGGATGGCTACACCTTC
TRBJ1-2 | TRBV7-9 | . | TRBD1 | CASTPQTGIGYTF | TGTGCCAGCACCCCCCAGACAGGGATTGGCTACACCTTC
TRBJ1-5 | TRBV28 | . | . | CASSPLGRMGQPQHF | TGTGCCAGCAGTCCCCTGGGGAGAATGGGCCAGCCCCAGCATTTT
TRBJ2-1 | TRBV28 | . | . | CASSITGILGGEQFF | TGTGCCAGCAGTATTACTGGGATTTTAGGCGGTGAGCAGTTCTTC
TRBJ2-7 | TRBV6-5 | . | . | CASRVDGAYEQYF | TGTGCCAGCAGGGTGGACGGCGCCTACGAGCAGTACTTC
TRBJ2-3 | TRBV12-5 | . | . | CASGNPSSTDTQYF | TGTGCTAGTGGAAATCCGTCGAGCACAGATACGCAGTATTTT
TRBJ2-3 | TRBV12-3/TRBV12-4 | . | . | CASSFPVTTQYF | TGTGCCAGCAGTTTCCCAGTAACTACGCAGTATTTT
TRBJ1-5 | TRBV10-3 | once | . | CAISSGQPDQPQHF | TGTGCCATCAGTTCAGGACAACCCGATCAGCCCCAGCATTTT
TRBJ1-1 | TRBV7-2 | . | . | CASSLGVWGPEAFF | TGTGCCAGCAGCTTAGGGGTCTGGGGGCCTGAAGCTTTCTTT
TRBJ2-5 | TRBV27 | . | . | CASSQGTAETQYF | TGTGCCAGCAGTCAAGGGACCGCGGAGACCCAGTACTTC
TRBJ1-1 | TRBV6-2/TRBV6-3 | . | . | CASSYSRGRDFPFF | TGTGCCAGCAGTTACTCGAGAGGCCGAGACTTCCCTTTCTTT
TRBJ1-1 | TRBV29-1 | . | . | CSVVAETVDEAFF | TGCAGCGTTGTGGCGGAAACCGTCGATGAAGCTTTCTTT
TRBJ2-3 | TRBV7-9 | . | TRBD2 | CASMLTSGRTDTQYF | TGTGCCAGCATGTTGACGAGCGGGAGAACAGATACGCAGTATTTT
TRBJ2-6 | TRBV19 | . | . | CASSIEVFSGANVLTF | TGTGCCAGTAGTATAGAAGTCTTCTCTGGGGCCAACGTCCTGACTTTC
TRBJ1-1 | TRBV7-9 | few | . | CASSWWAEDEAFF | TGTGCCAGCAGCTGGTGGGCGGAAGATGAAGCTTTCTTT
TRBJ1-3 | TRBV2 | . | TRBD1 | CASSGTGVRLSSGNTIYF | TGTGCCAGCAGTGGGACAGGGGTCCGTTTGAGCTCTGGAAACACCATATATTTT
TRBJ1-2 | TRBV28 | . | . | CASSSTGSYGYTF | TGTGCCAGCAGTTCCACAGGGAGCTATGGCTACACCTTC
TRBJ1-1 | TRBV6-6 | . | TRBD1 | CASRLGQGNTEAFF | TGTGCCAGCAGGCTGGGACAGGGGAACACTGAAGCTTTCTTT
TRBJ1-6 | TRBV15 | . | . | CATSRIAGSSNSPLHF | TGTGCCACCAGCAGAATCGCAGGGAGTTCTAATTCACCCCTCCACTTT
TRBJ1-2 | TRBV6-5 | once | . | CASSYSGSPGGYTF | TGTGCCAGCAGTTACTCGGGCAGCCCGGGGGGCTACACCTTC
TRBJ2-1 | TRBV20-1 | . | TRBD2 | CSASSGRAPNEQFF | TGCAGTGCTAGTAGCGGGAGGGCCCCAAATGAGCAGTTCTTC
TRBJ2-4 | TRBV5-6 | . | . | CASSLSGFDKNIQYF | TGTGCCAGCAGCTTGTCAGGGTTCGACAAAAACATTCAGTACTTC
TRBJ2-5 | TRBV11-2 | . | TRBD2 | CASSFGLAGAGTKETQYF | TGTGCCAGCAGCTTTGGCCTAGCGGGGGCGGGGACCAAAGAGACCCAGTACTTC
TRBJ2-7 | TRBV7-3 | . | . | CASSQSGRARIVYEQYF | TGTGCCAGCAGTCAATCTGGTCGGGCTAGAATCGTCTACGAGCAGTACTTC
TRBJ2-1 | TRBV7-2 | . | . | CASSPRGGQYNEQFF | TGTGCCAGCAGCCCCCGAGGGGGACAATACAATGAGCAGTTCTTC
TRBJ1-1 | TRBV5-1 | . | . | CASSLGGSTEAFF | TGCGCCAGCAGCTTGGGGGGGAGTACTGAAGCTTTCTTT
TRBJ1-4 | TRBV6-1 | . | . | CASRGGEKLFF | TGTGCCAGCAGGGGGGGAGAAAAACTGTTTTTT
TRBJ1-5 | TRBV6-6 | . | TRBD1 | CASSPQDRGNQPQHF | TGTGCCAGCAGTCCCCAGGACAGGGGAAATCAGCCCCAGCATTTT
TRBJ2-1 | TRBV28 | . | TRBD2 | CASSFRTSGEFF | TGTGCCAGCAGTTTCCGGACTAGCGGGGAGTTCTTC
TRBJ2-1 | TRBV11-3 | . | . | CASSLVLEVLFF | TGTGCCAGCAGCTTGGTCCTGGAGGTTCTGTTCTTC
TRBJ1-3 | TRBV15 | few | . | CATSRDSGPGNTIYF | TGTGCCACCAGCAGAGATTCAGGGCCCGGAAACACCATATATTTT